These 9 T cell receptor beta chains came from one sample sequenced in a study of memory CD4+ T cells and cytomegalovirus serostatus. The method was immunoSEQ multiplex PCR; TCRdb's version includes in-frame clones alone and lacks a portion of them. The top ten hold around 1% of the sample, which has approximately 23,000 clones, approximately 71% seen once. Single viable CD3+CD4+CD8-CD45RO+ cells were sorted as the memory CD4+ T cells. Sequencing used memory CD4+ T cells from blood. All receptors derive from an adult in good health and CMV-seronegative.

V gene TRBV25-1 combines with J gene TRBJ2-3; D is unresolved. There are 13 residues in the CDR3. V lost 1 base and J lost 1, with 3 bases in between. CDR1 and CDR2 (germline): MGHDK, SYGVNS. The CDR3 is CASSESGTDTQYF. The CDR3 coding sequence is TGTGCCAGCAGTGAATCAGGCACAGATACGCAGTATTTT.

With respect to this clone: The same CDR3 can be traced to other DNA sequences in this sample. This chain uses TRBV7-2 with TRBJ1-3, with 9 bases that match TRBD1. Germline V CDR1 and CDR2: SGHTA, FQGNSA. The CDR3 covers 14 residues. V lost 3 bases, J lost 4 bases, and 1 base stayed unmatched. The CDR3 DNA reads TGTGCCAGCAGCTTGACAGGGGGAGGAAACACCATATATTTT. Translation: CASSLTGGGNTIYF.

The V call is TRBV27, the J call TRBJ1-4; D gene uncertain. The CDR3 contains 12 residues. V was trimmed by 2 bases and J by 12 bases, leaving 10 bases between them. The germline V gene encodes CDR1 MNHEY and CDR2 SMNVEV (reference sequence). CDR3 nucleotides: TGTGCCAGCAGTTTAAGCGGGTTGGAACTGTTTTTT. It codes for CASSLSGLELFF.

This chain connects TRBV7-2 to TRBJ2-2, with 7 bases that match TRBD2. The CDR3 has 16 residues. Germline V gene lookup returns CDR1 SGHTA and CDR2 FQGNSA. The V segment lost 1 base and the J segment 5 bases; nucleotides outside the gene matches: 7. The CDR3 nucleotides read TGTGCCAGCAGCTTAGGACGTGTGGGGGGGACCGGGGAGCTGTTTTTT. Amino acids: CASSLGRVGGTGELFF.

The chain couples TRBV7-8 to TRBJ1-1; unclear D gene. Trimming removed 3 bases at V and 7 bases at J, with 9 bases between. Germline V lookup: CDR1 SGHVS, CDR2 FQNEAQ. The CDR3 is 12 residues long. CDR3 loop: CASSFHLGEAFF. In DNA, the CDR3 is TGTGCCAGCAGCTTCCATTTAGGTGAAGCTTTCTTT. The full variable domain, with the rest looked up from reference TRBV7-8 and TRBJ1-1, is GAGVSQSPRYKVAKRGQDVALRCDPISGHVSLFWYQQALGQGPEFLTYFQNEAQLDKSGLPSDRFFAERPEGSVSTLKIQRTQQEDSAVYLCASSFHLGEAFFGQGTRLTVV.

The CDR3 region has the DNA TGCGCCAGCAGTTCTCCGGGACTAGAGACCCAGTACTTC. It codes for CASSSPGLETQYF. The chain employs TRBV5-1 and TRBJ2-5; a weak D match, TRBD2 (6 bases). The CDR3 contains 13 residues. Trimming took off 5 bases at V and 4 bases at J, with 12 bases between the two ends. The germline V gene encodes CDR1 SGHRS and CDR2 YFSETQ.

The chain joins TRBV7-2 to TRBJ1-4; weak D call: TRBD1 (6 bases). The CDR3 is 18 residues long. Deletions cut 3 bases from V and 3 bases from J, with 20 bases between. Germline-derived CDR1 and CDR2 are SGHTA and FQGNSA. This CDR3 reads CASSFPPTPRGANEKLFF. The CDR3 DNA reads TGTGCCAGCAGCTTCCCGCCCACACCTAGGGGGGCTAATGAAAAACTGTTTTTT.

The V and J genes are TRBV6-5 and TRBJ2-5; D is ambiguous. V gave up 6 bases and J gave up 6 bases, with 11 bases separating them. This CDR3 contains 12 residues. The V gene's germline CDR1 is MNHEY and CDR2 SVGAGI. The CDR3 bases are TGTGCCAGCAGCCCCTCAGGTCAGACCCAGTACTTC. Translated, it gives CASSPSGQTQYF.

The chain carries TRBV2 and TRBJ1-4; no firm D call. Trimming left V 8 bases short and J 8 bases short, with 18 bases between. The CDR3 extends over 14 amino acids. In germline, CDR1 is SNHLY, CDR2 FYNNEI. Written as DNA, the CDR3 is TGTGCCAGCGGCAATCAGGCCCCTGGAGAAAAACTGTTTTTT. This sequence encodes CASGNQAPGEKLFF. The complete variable domain, with remaining parts taken from reference TRBV2 and TRBJ1-4, reads EPEVTQTPSHQVTQMGQEVILRCVPISNHLYFYWYRQILGQKVEFLVSFYNNEISEKSEIFDDQFSVERPDGSNFTLKIRSTKLEDSAMYFCASGNQAPGEKLFFGSGTQLSVL.